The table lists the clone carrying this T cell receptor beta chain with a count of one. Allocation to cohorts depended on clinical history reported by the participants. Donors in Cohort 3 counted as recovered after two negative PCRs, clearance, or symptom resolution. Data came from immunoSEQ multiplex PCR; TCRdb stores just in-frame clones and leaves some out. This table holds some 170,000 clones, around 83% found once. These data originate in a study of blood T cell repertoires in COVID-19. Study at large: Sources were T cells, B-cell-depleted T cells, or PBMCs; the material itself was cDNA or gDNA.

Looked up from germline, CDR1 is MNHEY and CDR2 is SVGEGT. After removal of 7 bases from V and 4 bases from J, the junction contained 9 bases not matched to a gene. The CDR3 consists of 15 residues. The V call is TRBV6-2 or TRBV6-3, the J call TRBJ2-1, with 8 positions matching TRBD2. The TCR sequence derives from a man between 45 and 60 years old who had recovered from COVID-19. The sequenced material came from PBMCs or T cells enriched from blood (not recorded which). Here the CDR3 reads CASTPRGGTYNEQFF. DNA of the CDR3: TGTGCCAGCACCCCCCGGGGGGGGACATACAATGAGCAGTTCTTC.